This TCR beta chain was documented in a study of read filtering for tumor transcriptome and immune sequencing. Study findings and constraints: IR-seq captured clonotypes deeper and more reliably than RNA-seq.

Germline V gives CDR1 LNHDA, CDR2 SQIVND (reference sequence). Between the trimmed V and J ends, which lost 3 bases and 4 bases, there was a span of 9 bases. The CDR3 loop spans 13 amino acids. This clonotype was seen at least ten times. Its antigen remains unknown. This library used around 400 ng RNA and molecular barcoded adaptors spanning alpha/delta and beta/gamma chains. TCRdb redid the calling of the reads with MiXCR, one entry per CDR3 protein. The sample contains 45,000 to 50,000 distinct CDR3 sequences, approximately 12% of which appear only once. V usage is TRBV19 and J usage is TRBJ1-2; D is unclear. This receptor was obtained from a donor aged 40 or older with multiple myeloma. Input material: a population of CD138-negative cells sorted from bone marrow. The CDR3 DNA reads TGTGCCAGTAGTATCCAGGCACTCTATGGCTACACCTTC. Amino acid sequence: CASSIQALYGYTF.